What follows is one TCR beta chain and its context. Its matching antigen is unknown. CDR3 length: 14 residues. V lost 7 bases to trimming and J lost 2 bases, with 15 bases between them. In germline, CDR1 is SGHRS, CDR2 YFSETQ. This sample is drawn from a study of cytomegalovirus exposure and HLA in healthy donors. General study findings and limits: The dataset shows that most TCR sequences were rare, while some public TCRs occurred in many donors.

Profiled with immunoSEQ multiplex PCR; TCRdb holds only in-frame clones, not every one. In the table there are about 95,000 clones, 85% of which are singletons. Separate from the approximately 720-subject first cohort was the 120-subject validation cohort, to which the donors belonged. The clonotype comes from a man younger than 30 in good health and CMV-seropositive. The rearrangement links TRBV5-1 to TRBJ2-5; tentative D call: TRBD1 (6 bases). Sequencing was performed on PBMCs. The CDR3 bases are TGCGCCAGCGGAAGGGACACCGGACAAGAGACCCAGTACTTC. This codes for CASGRDTGQETQYF.